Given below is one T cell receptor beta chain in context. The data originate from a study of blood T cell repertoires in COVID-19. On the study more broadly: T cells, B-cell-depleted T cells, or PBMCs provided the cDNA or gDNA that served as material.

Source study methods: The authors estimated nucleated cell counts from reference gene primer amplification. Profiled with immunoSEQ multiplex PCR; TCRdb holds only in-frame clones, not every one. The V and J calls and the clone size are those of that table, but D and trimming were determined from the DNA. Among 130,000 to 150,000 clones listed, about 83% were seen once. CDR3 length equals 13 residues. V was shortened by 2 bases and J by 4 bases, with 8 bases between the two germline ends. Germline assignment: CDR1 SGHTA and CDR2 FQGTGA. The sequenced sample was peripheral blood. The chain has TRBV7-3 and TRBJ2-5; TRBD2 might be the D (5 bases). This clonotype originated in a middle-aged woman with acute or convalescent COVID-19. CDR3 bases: TGTGCCAGCAGCTTATCTAGCCCAGAGACCCAGTACTTC. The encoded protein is CASSLSSPETQYF.